This T cell receptor beta chain derives from a study of cytomegalovirus exposure and HLA in healthy donors. The germline V gene has CDR1 LNHDA and CDR2 SQIVND (reference sequence). The ends were cut back, 2 bases at V and 8 bases at J, with 15 bases in the middle. The CDR3 sequence is 14 residues long. The primer mix had 60 Vbeta and 13 Jbeta primers. Assay: immunoSEQ multiplex PCR; the TCRdb copy retains only in-frame clones and omits some. The repertoire holds 150,000 to 200,000 clones, with roughly 65% as singletons. Sequenced sample: PBMCs. The chain links TRBV19 to TRBJ1-1; D is unclear. This clonotype was obtained from a woman under 30 in good health and CMV-seropositive. The CDR3 here is CASSIFSQAEEAFF. In DNA, the CDR3 is TGTGCCAGTAGTATATTTAGTCAAGCGGAGGAAGCTTTCTTT. The full variable domain, its missing parts supplied by reference TRBV19 and TRBJ1-1, is DGGITQSPKYLFRKEGQNVTLSCEQNLNHDAMYWYRQDPGQGLRLIYYSQIVNDFQKGDIAEGYSVSREKKESFPLTVTSAQKNPTAFYLCASSIFSQAEEAFFGQGTRLTVV.